The present T cell receptor (beta chain) was sequenced within a study of blood T cells in healthy people across ages. Study results and limitations: The unsorted PBMCs prevented any conclusive comparison of naive versus antigen-experienced cells. Comparison with aged donors showed that long-lived donors had more naive CD4+ cells and higher diversity.

Combining a sample-barcoded 5' primer with a J-beta primer mix, a second PCR ran for roughly 6 to 11 cycles. Every cDNA was tagged by a template-switch adaptor with 12 random nucleotides. One entry per CDR3 protein, called by TCRdb with MiXCR from the 5' RACE reads. The sample holds 980,000 or so distinct CDR3 sequences, roughly 48% seen once. There are a few counts of this clonotype. The antigen is undetermined. Germline V gene data show CDR1 as MGHRA and CDR2 as YSYEKL. Trimming stripped 3 bases from V and 8 bases from J, with 11 bases between. CDR3 length: 14 amino acids. Each donor's blood draw was 7.5 to 10 milliliters of peripheral blood.

The chain combines TRBV4-1 with TRBJ1-6; D unclear. This receptor was taken from a man aged 25 to 45 in good health. The sequenced sample consisted of blood. The CDR3 protein is CASSQDRVYSPLHF. Here the CDR3 DNA reads TGCGCCAGCAGCCAGGACCGGGTTTATTCACCCCTCCACTTT.